This T cell receptor beta chain was found in a study of CD4+ T cells in melanoma. This CDR3 is built from 13 residues. J was trimmed by 7 bases and V by 3 bases; bases with no gene match: 2. Germline lookup yields CDR1 MNHNS and CDR2 SASEGT. Method: immunoSEQ multiplex PCR; TCRdb's copy keeps in-frame clones and lacks some. The repertoire holds more than 20,000 clones, with over 70% as singletons. This clonotype was obtained from a human donor with melanoma. The chain recombines TRBV6-1 with TRBJ1-2, with 10 bases that match TRBD1. The sequencing input was cells from a culture (not recorded whether cultured in vitro). The CDR3 region has the DNA TGTGCCAGCAGTGACCGGGACAGGGGTGGCTACACCTTC. It specifies CASSDRDRGGYTF.